This entry concerns a single TCR beta chain. The antigen is undetermined. The PCR employed 60 Vbeta primers together with 13 Jbeta primers. Generated by immunoSEQ multiplex PCR, the TCRdb table keeps only in-frame clones and is missing some. The profile covers roughly 180,000 clones, with just under 85% appearing a single time and 4% to 6% taken by the ten largest. The data were obtained in a study of cytomegalovirus exposure and HLA in healthy donors. V shed 4 bases and J 1 base; nucleotides not matched to a gene: 5. Germline assignment: CDR1 SGHRS and CDR2 YFSETQ. The CDR3 loop spans 15 amino acids. Points from the study as a whole: According to the study, roughly 160 TCR beta chains were cytomegalovirus-associated.

Sequenced input: PBMCs. The chain uses TRBV5-1 and TRBJ1-3; TRBD1 matches at 7 bases. This receptor was taken from a girl between 5 and 17 years old in good health and CMV-seropositive. CDR3 in amino acids: CASSPQQGSGNTIYF. CDR3 coding DNA: TGCGCCAGCAGCCCGCAACAGGGGTCTGGAAACACCATATATTTT.